Listed below are T cell receptor beta chains from one sample, sequenced in a study of T cells in Graves' hyperthyroidism and ophthalmopathy. From the multiplex PCR reads, TCRdb called clonotypes with MiXCR, one entry per CDR3 protein. The sample consists of 400,000 or so distinct CDR3 sequences, 11% to 15% of them appearing once. What was sequenced was blood. The source is a man in his fifties with Graves' ophthalmopathy. Both conserved end residues are part of each CDR3. A D gene is named only where the DNA matches it firmly. Expanded clones are given a class, and other clones once, few, many or no size at all.

.	TRBJ1-2	.	TRBV29-1	CSAGSGNLYGYTF	TGCAGCGCCGGGTCCGGAAACCTCTATGGCTACACCTTC
many	TRBJ1-2	TRBD1	TRBV19	CASSMEDRGPYGYTF	TGTGCCAGTAGTATGGAAGACAGGGGACCTTATGGCTACACCTTC
few	TRBJ1-4	.	TRBV5-1	CASRTGTASEKLFF	TGCGCCAGCAGAACAGGGACGGCCAGCGAAAAACTGTTTTTT
many	TRBJ2-7	TRBD1	TRBV18	CASSPTGGHEQYF	TGTGCCAGCTCACCGACAGGGGGCCACGAGCAGTACTTC
.	TRBJ1-1	TRBD1	TRBV5-1	CASSGGQGAGAEAFF	TGCGCCAGCAGCGGGGGACAGGGGGCCGGGGCTGAAGCTTTCTTT
.	TRBJ1-3	.	TRBV19	CASSGPLGAGNTIYF	TGTGCCAGTAGCGGCCCCCTGGGTGCTGGAAACACCATATATTTT
many	TRBJ2-1	TRBD1	TRBV7-8	CASSPRTGGGVGNEQFF	TGTGCCAGCAGCCCTAGGACAGGGGGCGGCGTAGGCAATGAGCAGTTCTTC
.	TRBJ2-3	.	TRBV27	CASSLLPRRTDTQYF	TGTGCCAGCAGTTTATTACCCAGGCGCACAGATACGCAGTATTTT
many	TRBJ2-3	.	TRBV11-2	CASSPAFGNLDTQYF	TGTGCCAGCAGCCCAGCGTTTGGGAATTTGGATACGCAGTATTTT
many	TRBJ2-5	TRBD1	TRBV7-9	CASSPPGTGRETQYF	TGTGCCAGCAGCCCCCCTGGGACAGGACGAGAGACCCAGTACTTC
few	TRBJ2-2	.	TRBV6-2/TRBV6-3	CASSVGPLRTNTGELFF	TGTGCCAGCAGTGTAGGACCCCTACGAACGAACACCGGGGAGCTGTTTTTT
few	TRBJ2-1	TRBD2	TRBV6-2/TRBV6-3	CASSYEAGGISYNEQFF	TGTGCCAGCAGTTACGAGGCGGGAGGCATCTCCTACAATGAGCAGTTCTTC
many	TRBJ2-5	.	TRBV7-7	CASSPGLRETQYF	TGTGCTAGCAGCCCGGGACTTAGAGAGACCCAGTACTTC
.	TRBJ1-1	.	TRBV27	CASSRQQTRNTEAFF	TGTGCCAGCAGTCGACAGCAAACAAGAAACACTGAAGCTTTCTTT
many	TRBJ2-1	.	TRBV6-1	CASSKQGSGAYNEQFF	TGTGCCAGCAGTAAACAGGGTTCGGGCGCATACAATGAGCAGTTCTTC
many	TRBJ2-2	.	TRBV3-1	CASSWAVFRDDTGELFF	TGTGCCAGCAGCTGGGCCGTTTTCCGCGATGACACCGGGGAGCTGTTTTTT
many	TRBJ2-1	TRBD2	TRBV6-1	CASSEASGSVFEQFF	TGTGCCAGCAGTGAAGCGAGCGGGAGTGTTTTTGAGCAGTTCTTC
many	TRBJ2-1	.	TRBV11-2	CASSLGPEQFF	TGTGCCAGCAGCTTAGGTCCGGAGCAGTTCTTC
many	TRBJ1-4	.	TRBV2	CASRGGNEKLFF	TGTGCCAGCCGGGGGGGGAATGAAAAACTGTTTTTT
many	TRBJ2-5	TRBD1	TRBV5-1	CASSGGTGGDLGETQYF	TGCGCCAGCAGCGGAGGGACAGGGGGCGATCTGGGAGAGACCCAGTACTTC
once	TRBJ2-5	TRBD2	TRBV20-1	CSARGSGTYTVQETQYF	TGCAGTGCTAGAGGTAGCGGGACCTATACGGTACAAGAGACCCAGTACTTC
.	TRBJ1-3	.	TRBV20-1	CSAREGGNTIYF	TGCAGTGCTAGGGAAGGGGGGAACACCATATATTTT
many	TRBJ2-3	TRBD2	TRBV20-1	CSARWTSGSVLTLPSGTDTQYF	TGCAGTGCTAGATGGACTAGCGGGAGCGTCCTTACTCTCCCCTCTGGCACAGATACGCAGTATTTT
many	TRBJ2-1	TRBD2	TRBV14	CASSPLAGGPIHEQFF	TGTGCCAGCAGCCCCTTGGCGGGAGGGCCGATCCATGAGCAGTTCTTC
many	TRBJ1-1	.	TRBV30	CAWGRPLDTSEAFF	TGTGCCTGGGGTCGGCCTTTGGACACTTCTGAAGCTTTCTTT
many	TRBJ2-2	.	TRBV30	CAWRTPGSGRTTNTGELFF	TGTGCCTGGAGGACCCCGGGTAGCGGAAGAACGACGAACACCGGGGAGCTGTTTTTT
many	TRBJ1-1	.	TRBV30	CAWSTPRTAEAFF	TGTGCCTGGAGTACACCTCGGACAGCAGAAGCTTTCTTT
.	TRBJ2-7	.	TRBV19	CASSIPGAAEQYF	TGTGCCAGTAGTATCCCAGGGGCGGCCGAGCAGTACTTC
.	TRBJ2-3	.	TRBV24-1	CATSDFGQGDTQYF	TGTGCCACCAGTGATTTTGGCCAGGGTGATACGCAGTATTTT